This T cell receptor (beta chain) was recorded in a study of blood T cell repertoires in COVID-19. At the level of the study: The analysed material was cDNA or gDNA that came from T cells, B-cell-depleted T cells, or PBMCs.

The method was immunoSEQ multiplex PCR; TCRdb's version includes in-frame clones alone and lacks a portion of them. The data contain roughly 140,000 clones, around 83% of them seen just once; the ten biggest clones take up roughly 7.9%. Sequencing input: peripheral blood. The receptor was isolated from a woman aged 45-65 years in a cohort sampled during active or convalescent COVID-19.

The CDR3 region is CASSQGLAGVLTDTQYF. The DNA for the CDR3 is TGTGCCAGCAGCCAGGGACTAGCGGGGGTTCTGACAGATACGCAGTATTTT. The genes are TRBV7-3 and TRBJ2-3; 14 positions agree with TRBD2. There are 17 residues in the CDR3. Germline-derived CDR1 and CDR2 are SGHTA and FQGTGA. V shed 5 bases, J shed 3 bases, and the junction held 7 bases outside the gene matches.